The sequence of this TCR beta chain was determined in a study of blood T cell repertoires in COVID-19. Study-level background: Nucleic acid was either cDNA or gDNA, and it came from T cells, B-cell-depleted T cells, or PBMCs.

CDR1 and CDR2 from the germline V gene are SNHLY and FYNNEI. Trimming at V came to 1 base and at J to 0 bases, leaving 7 bases not matched to a gene. The CDR3 is 17 amino acids. A Seattle source enrolled patients during active infection and followed them longitudinally. TCRdb's table, derived via immunoSEQ multiplex PCR, lists solely in-frame clones and lacks some. The repertoire holds under 150,000 clones, with under 95% as singletons. The sequencing sample was made of peripheral blood. The J gene is TRBJ1-1, the V gene TRBV2, with 8 bases that match TRBD1. This TCR was sampled from a man in his sixties with COVID-19, enrolled during active disease. CDR3 DNA sequence: TGTGCCAGCAGTGAAGGGGGAACAGGGGGTATGAACACTGAAGCTTTCTTT. This sequence encodes CASSEGGTGGMNTEAFF.